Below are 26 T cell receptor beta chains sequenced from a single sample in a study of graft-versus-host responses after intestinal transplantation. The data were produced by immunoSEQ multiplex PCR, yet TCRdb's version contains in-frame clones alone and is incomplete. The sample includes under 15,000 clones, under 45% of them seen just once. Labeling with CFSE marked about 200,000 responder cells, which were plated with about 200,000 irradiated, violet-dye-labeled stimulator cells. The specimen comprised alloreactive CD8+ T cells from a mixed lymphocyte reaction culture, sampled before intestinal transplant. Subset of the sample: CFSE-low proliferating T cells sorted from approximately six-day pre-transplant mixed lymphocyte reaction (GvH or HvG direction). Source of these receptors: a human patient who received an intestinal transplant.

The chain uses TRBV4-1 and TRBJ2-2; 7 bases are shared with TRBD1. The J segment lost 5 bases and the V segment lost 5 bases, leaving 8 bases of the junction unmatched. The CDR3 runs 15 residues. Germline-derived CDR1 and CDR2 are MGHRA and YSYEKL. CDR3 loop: CASSGRDSLTGELFF. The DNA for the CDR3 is TGCGCCAGCAGCGGCAGGGACAGTCTGACCGGGGAGCTGTTTTTT.

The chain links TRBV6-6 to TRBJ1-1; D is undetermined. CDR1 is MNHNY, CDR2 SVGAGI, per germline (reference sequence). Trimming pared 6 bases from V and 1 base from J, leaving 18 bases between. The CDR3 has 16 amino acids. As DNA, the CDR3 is TGTGCCAGCAGACTAGCAGCAATGGGGAGGAACACTGAAGCTTTCTTT. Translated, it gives CASRLAAMGRNTEAFF.

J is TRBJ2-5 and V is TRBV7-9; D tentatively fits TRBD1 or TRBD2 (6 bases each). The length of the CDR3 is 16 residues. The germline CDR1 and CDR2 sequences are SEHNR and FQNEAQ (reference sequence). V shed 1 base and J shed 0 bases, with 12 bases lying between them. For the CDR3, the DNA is TGTGCCAGCAGCTTAGTAATGGGGGGCGACCAAGAGACCCAGTACTTC. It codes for CASSLVMGGDQETQYF.

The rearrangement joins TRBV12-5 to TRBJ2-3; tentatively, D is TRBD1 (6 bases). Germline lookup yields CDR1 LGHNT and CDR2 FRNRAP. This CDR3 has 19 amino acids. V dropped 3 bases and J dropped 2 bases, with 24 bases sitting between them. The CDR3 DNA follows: TGTGCTAGTGGTTTTCGCCTAGACGACAGGCTAAACTTCACAGATACGCAGTATTTT. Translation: CASGFRLDDRLNFTDTQYF.

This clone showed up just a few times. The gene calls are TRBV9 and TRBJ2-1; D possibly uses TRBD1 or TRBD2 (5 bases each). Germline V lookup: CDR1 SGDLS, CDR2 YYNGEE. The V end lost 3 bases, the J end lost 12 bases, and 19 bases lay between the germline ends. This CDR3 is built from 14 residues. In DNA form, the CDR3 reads TGTGCCAGCAGCGAAGGGACGGGGTATACGGGGCAGTTCTTC. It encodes CASSEGTGYTGQFF.

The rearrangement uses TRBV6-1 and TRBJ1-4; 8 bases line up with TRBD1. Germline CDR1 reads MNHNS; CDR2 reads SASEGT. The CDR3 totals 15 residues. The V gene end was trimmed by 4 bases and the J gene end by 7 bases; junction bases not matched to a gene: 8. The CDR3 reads CASSAQGVLGEKLFF. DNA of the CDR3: TGTGCCAGCAGTGCACAGGGGGTCCTCGGTGAAAAACTGTTTTTT.

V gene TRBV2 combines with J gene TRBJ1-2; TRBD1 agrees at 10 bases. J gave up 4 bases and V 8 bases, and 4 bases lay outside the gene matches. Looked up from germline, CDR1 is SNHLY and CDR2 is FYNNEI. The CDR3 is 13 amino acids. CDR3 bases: TGTGCCAGCTTTAGACAGGGGGCCTATGGCTACACCTTC. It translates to CASFRQGAYGYTF.

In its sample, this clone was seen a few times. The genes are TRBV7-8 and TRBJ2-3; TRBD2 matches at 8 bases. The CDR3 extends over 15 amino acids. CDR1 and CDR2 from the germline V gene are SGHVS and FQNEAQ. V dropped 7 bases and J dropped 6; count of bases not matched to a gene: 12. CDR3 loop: CASNNGGAVGDTQYF. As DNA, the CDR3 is TGTGCCAGCAACAACGGGGGGGCCGTCGGTGATACGCAGTATTTT.

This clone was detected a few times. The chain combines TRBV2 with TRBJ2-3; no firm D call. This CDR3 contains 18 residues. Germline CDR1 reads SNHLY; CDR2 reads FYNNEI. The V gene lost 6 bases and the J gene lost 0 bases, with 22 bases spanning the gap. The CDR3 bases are TGTGCCAGCAGCATCCAATTCTTAGACTGGATGAGCACAGATACGCAGTATTTT. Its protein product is CASSIQFLDWMSTDTQYF.

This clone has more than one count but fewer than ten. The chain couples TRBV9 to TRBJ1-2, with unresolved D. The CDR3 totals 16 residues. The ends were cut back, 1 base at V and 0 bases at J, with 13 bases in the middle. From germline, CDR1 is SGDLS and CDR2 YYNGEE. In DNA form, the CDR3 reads TGTGCCAGCAGCGTACCGGGAAGCGGGGCTAACTATGGCTACACCTTC. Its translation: CASSVPGSGANYGYTF.

In DNA, the CDR3 is TGTGCCAGCAGTGTCAGGGGAGAGAGCTCCTACGAGCAGTACTTC. It is translated as CASSVRGESSYEQYF. This sequence joins TRBV2 and TRBJ2-7; a possible D gene is TRBD1 (6 bases). The CDR3 consists of 15 residues. Per germline, CDR1 SNHLY and CDR2 FYNNEI. Trimming took off 4 bases at V and 0 bases at J, with 13 bases between the two ends.

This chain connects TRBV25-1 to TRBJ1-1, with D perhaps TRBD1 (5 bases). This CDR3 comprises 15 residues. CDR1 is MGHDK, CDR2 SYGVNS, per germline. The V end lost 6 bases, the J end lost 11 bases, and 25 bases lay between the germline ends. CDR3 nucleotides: TGTGCCAGCAGCTCAGTATGGGTGGGGGAGGATACGGCTTTCTTT. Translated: CASSSVWVGEDTAFF.

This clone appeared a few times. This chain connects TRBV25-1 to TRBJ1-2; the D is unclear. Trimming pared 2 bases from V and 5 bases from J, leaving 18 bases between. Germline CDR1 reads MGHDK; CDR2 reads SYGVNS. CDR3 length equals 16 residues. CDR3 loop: CASSESGSQFLYGYTF. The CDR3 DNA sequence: TGTGCCAGCAGTGAAAGCGGATCACAATTCCTTTATGGCTACACCTTC.

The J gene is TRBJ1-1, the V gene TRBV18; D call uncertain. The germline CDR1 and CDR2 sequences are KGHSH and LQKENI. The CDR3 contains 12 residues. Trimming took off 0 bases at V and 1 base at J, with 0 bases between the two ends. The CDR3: CASSPPNTEAFF. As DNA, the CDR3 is TGTGCCAGCTCACCACCGAACACTGAAGCTTTCTTT.

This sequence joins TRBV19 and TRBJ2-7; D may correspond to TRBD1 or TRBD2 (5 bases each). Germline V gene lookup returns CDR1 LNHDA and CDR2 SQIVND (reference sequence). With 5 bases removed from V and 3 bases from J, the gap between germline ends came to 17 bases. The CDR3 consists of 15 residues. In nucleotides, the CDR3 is TGTGCCAGTAGTTTCGGGACCTATACAGGCTACGAGCAGTACTTC. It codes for CASSFGTYTGYEQYF. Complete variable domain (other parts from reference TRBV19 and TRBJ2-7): DGGITQSPKYLFRKEGQNVTLSCEQNLNHDAMYWYRQDPGQGLRLIYYSQIVNDFQKGDIAEGYSVSREKKESFPLTVTSAQKNPTAFYLCASSFGTYTGYEQYFGPGTRLTVT.

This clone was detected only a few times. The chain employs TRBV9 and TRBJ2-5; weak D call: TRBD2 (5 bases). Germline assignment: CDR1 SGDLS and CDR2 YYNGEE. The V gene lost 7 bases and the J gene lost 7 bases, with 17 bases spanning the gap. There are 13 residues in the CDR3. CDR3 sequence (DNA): TGTGCCAGCCCCTGGCCCGCCCGGGGGACCCAGTACTTC. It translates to CASPWPARGTQYF.

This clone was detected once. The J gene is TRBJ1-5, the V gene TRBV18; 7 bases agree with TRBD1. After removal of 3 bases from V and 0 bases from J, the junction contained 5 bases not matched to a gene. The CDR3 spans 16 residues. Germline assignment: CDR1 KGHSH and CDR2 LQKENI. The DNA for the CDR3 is TGTGCCAGCTCACCGGACAGGATTTATAGCAATCAGCCCCAGCATTTT. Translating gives CASSPDRIYSNQPQHF.

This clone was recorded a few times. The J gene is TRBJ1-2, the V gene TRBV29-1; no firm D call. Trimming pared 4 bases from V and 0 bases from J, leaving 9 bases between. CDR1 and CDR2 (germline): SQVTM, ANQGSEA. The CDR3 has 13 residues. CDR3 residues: CSVVVQPNYGYTF. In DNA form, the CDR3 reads TGCAGCGTTGTCGTACAGCCTAACTATGGCTACACCTTC.

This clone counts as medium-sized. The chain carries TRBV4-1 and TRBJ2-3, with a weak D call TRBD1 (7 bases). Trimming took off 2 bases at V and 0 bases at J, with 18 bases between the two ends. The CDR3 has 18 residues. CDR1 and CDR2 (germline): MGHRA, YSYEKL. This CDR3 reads CASSQQAGGTSSTDTQYF. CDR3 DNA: TGCGCCAGCAGCCAACAGGCAGGGGGGACCTCTAGCACAGATACGCAGTATTTT.

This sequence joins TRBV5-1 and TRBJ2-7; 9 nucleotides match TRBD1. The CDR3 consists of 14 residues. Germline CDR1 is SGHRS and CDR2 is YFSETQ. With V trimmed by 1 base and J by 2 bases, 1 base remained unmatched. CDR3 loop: CASSLTGGAYEQYF. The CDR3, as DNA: TGCGCCAGCAGCTTGACAGGGGGCGCCTACGAGCAGTACTTC.

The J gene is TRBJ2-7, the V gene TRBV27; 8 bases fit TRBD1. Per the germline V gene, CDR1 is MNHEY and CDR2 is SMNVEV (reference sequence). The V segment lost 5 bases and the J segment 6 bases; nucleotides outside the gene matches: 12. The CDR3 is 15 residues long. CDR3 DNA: TGTGCCAGCAGTCCACAGGACAGGGTGTGGTCCGAGCAGTACTTC. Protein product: CASSPQDRVWSEQYF.

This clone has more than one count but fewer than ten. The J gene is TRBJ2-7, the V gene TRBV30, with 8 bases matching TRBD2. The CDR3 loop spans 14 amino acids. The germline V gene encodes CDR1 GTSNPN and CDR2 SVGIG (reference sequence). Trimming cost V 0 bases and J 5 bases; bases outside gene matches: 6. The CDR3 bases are TGTGCCTGGAGTGTATCCCCCGGGGGGGACGAGCAGTACTTC. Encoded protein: CAWSVSPGGDEQYF.

CDR3 bases: TGTGCCAGCAGCAATAGCGGGGGGGCGACAGATACGCAGTATTTT. It codes for CASSNSGGATDTQYF. The V and J genes are TRBV6-4 and TRBJ2-3, with 11 bases aligning to TRBD2. CDR3 length: 15 amino acids. V lost 6 bases to trimming and J lost 3 bases; unmatched junction nucleotides: 5. Per germline, CDR1 MRHNA and CDR2 SNTAGT.

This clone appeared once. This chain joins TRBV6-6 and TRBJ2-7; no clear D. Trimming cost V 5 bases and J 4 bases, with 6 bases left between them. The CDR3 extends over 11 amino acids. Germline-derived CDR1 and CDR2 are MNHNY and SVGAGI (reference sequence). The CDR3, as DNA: TGTGCCAGCAGTGAAAGGTACGAGCAGTACTTC. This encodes CASSERYEQYF.

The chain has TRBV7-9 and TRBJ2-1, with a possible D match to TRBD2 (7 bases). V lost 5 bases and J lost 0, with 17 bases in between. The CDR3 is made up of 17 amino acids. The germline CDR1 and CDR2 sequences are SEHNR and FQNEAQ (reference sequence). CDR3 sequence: CASSPPRGALSYNEQFF. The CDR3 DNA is TGTGCCAGCAGCCCCCCCCGGGGGGCCCTCTCCTACAATGAGCAGTTCTTC. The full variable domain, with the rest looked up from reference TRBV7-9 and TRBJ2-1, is DTGVSQNPRHKITKRGQNVTFRCDPISEHNRLYWYRQTLGQGPEFLTYFQNEAQLEKSRLLSDRFSAERPKGSFSTLEIQRTEQGDSAMYLCASSPPRGALSYNEQFFGPGTRLTVL.

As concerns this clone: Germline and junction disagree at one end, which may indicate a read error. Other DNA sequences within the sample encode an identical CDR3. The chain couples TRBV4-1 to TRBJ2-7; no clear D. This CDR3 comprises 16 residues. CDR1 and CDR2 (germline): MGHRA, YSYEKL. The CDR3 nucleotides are TGTGCCAGCAGCCAAGATTCTGCGGACGGCTCCTACGAGCAGTACTTC. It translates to CASSQDSADGSYEQYF.